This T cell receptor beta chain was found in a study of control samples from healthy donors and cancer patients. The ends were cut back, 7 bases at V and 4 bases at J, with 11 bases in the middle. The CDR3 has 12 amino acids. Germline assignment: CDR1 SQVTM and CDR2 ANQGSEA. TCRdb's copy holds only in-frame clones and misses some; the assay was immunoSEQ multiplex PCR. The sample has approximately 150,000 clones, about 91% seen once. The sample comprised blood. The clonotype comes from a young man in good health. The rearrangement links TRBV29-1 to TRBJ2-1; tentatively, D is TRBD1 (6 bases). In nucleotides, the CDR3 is TGCAGCGCTCTGACAGGATACAATGAGCAGTTCTTC. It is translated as CSALTGYNEQFF.